The text below deals with one T cell receptor beta chain. What it binds is not known. The sampling schedule covered blood at baseline, cycle 4 day 1, and cycle 7 day 1. This entry comes from a study of OX40 agonist ivuxolimab in advanced cancers. On the study more broadly: An agonistic human IgG2 monoclonal antibody against OX40 (CD134) was given. Overall study findings and caveats: CD4+ and CD8+ blood T cells expanded clonally by week 6 at 0.1 to 3.0 mg/kg.

Here immunoSEQ multiplex PCR was the method, and the copy in TCRdb shows in-frame clones only, minus some. The sample carries about 38,000 clones, 92% recorded once. In germline, CDR1 is SNHLY, CDR2 FYNNEI. V lost 1 base and J lost 3, with 9 bases in between. The CDR3 is made up of 14 amino acids. The sample was CD4+ or CD8+ T cells sorted from blood, taken in a trial of the OX40 agonist ivuxolimab. This receptor was identified in an adult with an advanced solid tumor such as melanoma, head and neck, liver or kidney cancer. This rearrangement joins TRBV2 to TRBJ2-5; D gene uncertain. CDR3 in amino acids: CASSEGIRKETQYF. The CDR3 DNA reads as TGTGCCAGCAGTGAAGGGATCAGGAAAGAGACCCAGTACTTC.